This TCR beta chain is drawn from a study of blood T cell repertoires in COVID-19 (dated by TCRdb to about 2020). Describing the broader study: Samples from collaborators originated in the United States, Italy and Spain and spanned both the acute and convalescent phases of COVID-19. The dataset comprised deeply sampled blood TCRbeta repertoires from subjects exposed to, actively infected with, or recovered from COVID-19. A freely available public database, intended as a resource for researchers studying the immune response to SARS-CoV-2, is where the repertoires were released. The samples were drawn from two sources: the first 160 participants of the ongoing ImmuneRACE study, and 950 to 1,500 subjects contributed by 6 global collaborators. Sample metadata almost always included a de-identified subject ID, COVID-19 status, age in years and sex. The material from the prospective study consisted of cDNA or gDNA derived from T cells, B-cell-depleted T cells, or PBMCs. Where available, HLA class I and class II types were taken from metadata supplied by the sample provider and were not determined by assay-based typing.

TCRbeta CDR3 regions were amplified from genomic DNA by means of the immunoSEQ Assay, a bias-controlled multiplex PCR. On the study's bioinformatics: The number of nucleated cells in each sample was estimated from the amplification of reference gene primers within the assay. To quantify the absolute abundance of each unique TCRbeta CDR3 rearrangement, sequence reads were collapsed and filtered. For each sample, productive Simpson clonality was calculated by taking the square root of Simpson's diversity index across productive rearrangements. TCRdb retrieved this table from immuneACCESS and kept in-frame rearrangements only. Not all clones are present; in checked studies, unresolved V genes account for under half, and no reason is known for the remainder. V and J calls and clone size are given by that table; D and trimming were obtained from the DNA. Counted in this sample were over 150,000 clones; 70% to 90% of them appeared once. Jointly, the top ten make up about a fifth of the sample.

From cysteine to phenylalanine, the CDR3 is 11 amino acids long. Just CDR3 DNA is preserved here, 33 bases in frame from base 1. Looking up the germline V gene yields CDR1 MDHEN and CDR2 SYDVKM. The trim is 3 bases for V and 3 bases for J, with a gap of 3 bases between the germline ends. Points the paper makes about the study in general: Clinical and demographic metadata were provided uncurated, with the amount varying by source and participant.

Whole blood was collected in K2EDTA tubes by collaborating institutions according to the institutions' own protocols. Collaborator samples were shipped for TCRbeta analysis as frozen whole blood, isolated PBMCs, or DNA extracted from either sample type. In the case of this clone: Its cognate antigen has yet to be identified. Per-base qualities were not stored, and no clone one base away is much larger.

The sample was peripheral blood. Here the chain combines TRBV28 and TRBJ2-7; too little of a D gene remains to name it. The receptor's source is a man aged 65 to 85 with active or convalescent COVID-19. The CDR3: CASSFRYEQYF. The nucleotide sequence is TGTGCCAGCAGTTTCCGCTACGAGCAGTACTTC.